This TCR beta chain was profiled in a study of T cell repertoires in cytomegalovirus infection. Study-wide results and caveats: Ex vivo, HLA-C-restricted CMV-specific TCR beta clonotypes prevailed over the rest of the response.

Notes on this clonotype: Its target is not known.

A single record per CDR3 protein comes from TCRdb applying MiXCR to the reads. The repertoire holds a few hundred thousand distinct CDR3 sequences, almost 40% seen once, with 48% in the top ten. V dropped 7 bases and J dropped 4 bases, with 7 bases sitting between them. This CDR3 comprises 12 residues. In germline, CDR1 is LNHDA, CDR2 SQIVND (reference sequence). Sequenced material: cultured PBMCs, taken from culture after CMV antigen stimulation. This rearrangement joins TRBV19 to TRBJ2-2; no clear D. The receptor's source is a human donor in good health (CMV status not recorded). Some clones in this sample may be carry-over from other donors' samples. The CDR3 is CASMRLTGELFF. CDR3 in DNA: TGTGCCAGTATGAGACTCACCGGGGAGCTGTTTTTT.